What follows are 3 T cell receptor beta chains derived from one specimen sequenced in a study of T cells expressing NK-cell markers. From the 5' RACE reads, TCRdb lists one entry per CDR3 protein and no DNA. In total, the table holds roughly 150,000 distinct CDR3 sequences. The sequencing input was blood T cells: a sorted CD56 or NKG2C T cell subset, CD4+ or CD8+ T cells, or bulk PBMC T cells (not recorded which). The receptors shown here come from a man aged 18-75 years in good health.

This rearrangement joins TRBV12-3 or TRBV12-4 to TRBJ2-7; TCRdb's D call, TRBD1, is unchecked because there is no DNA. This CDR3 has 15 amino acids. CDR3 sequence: CASSSLDRATYEQYF.

This CDR3 reads CASSLQAWDRANVLTF. This sequence joins TRBV5-4 and TRBJ2-6. Germline V gives CDR1 SGHNT, CDR2 YYREEE (reference sequence). This CDR3 region has 16 residues.

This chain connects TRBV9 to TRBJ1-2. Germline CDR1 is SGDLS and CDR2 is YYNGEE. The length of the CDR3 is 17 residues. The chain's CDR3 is CASSVDGSSPFNYGYTF.